What follows describes a single TCR beta chain. This clonotype has just a few counts. Its antigen remains undetermined. Within one base of it there is no much larger clone, and no base qualities were kept. Data came from an Illumina NovaSeq 6000. TCRalpha and TCRbeta cDNA libraries were built by 5'RACE with constant-segment primers, adding sample barcodes and unique molecular identifiers. Trizol reagent was used to extract RNA from every sample. The libraries were amplified in two PCR steps, and the second step added a second sample barcode and Illumina TruSeq adapters. Libraries were sequenced on an Illumina NovaSeq with 2 x 150 bp paired-end reads. Concerning the study's data processing: Reads were demultiplexed and collapsed into UMI-guided consensus sequences with migec v1.2.7. Using mixcr v2.1.11, UMI consensuses were aligned to TRA and TRB V and J templates and then assembled into clonotypes. Clonotypes were classified as expanded or contracted when called significant by both edgeR and NoisET, with noise models trained on biological replicates. For edgeR calls, the cutoffs were a false discovery rate-adjusted p below 0.01 and a log2 fold-change threshold of 1. As an exploratory analysis of dynamics, PCA with hierarchical clustering was applied to max-normalized trajectories of the 1000 most abundant clonotypes. Each responding clone was given a CD4 or CD8 phenotype based on the CD4+ and CD8+ repertoires, which had been sequenced separately. TCRdb reanalyzed the raw reads on its own, using fastp at Q25 for trimming and MiXCR for clone calling, and kept in-frame beta chains. Under each unique CDR3 protein, matching rows form one entry showing the most common genes and DNA. V and J calls and clone size were set by TCRdb, not the authors. Recorded for this sample are approximately 240,000 distinct CDR3 sequences; about a sixth of them occurred a single time. Of the sample, about 3.5% falls within the top ten clones.

This record belongs to a study of T-cell memory formation after mild COVID-19 (dated by TCRdb to about 2021). Notes on the research overall: Most TCR sequence clusters were specific to one of the two donors. Two young, previously healthy adult volunteers made up the cohort, one male and one female. In two donors, T-cell clones that expanded and contracted after mild COVID-19 were followed by sequencing TCRalpha and TCRbeta repertoires longitudinally.

Taken from cysteine to phenylalanine, the CDR3 has 15 residues. The read is trimmed to its CDR3 DNA, 45 bases read in frame from base 1. V has 6 bases trimmed and J has 2 bases trimmed; junction bases matching no gene number 9. As encoded in the germline V gene, CDR1 is SGHVS while CDR2 is FNYEAQ. Ficoll-Paque density gradient centrifugation was the method used to isolate PBMCs. Broad study findings and their caveats: SARS-CoV-2 specificity was not confirmed for the second-wave clones peaking on day 37. Clones that contracted from day 15 to 85 showed balanced CD4/CD8 phenotypes, whereas a second wave of clones that expanded from day 15 to 37 leaned towards CD4+. Only a couple of mild cases were covered by the study, and larger cohorts that include severe cases with pre-infection samples were considered necessary. Contracting CD4+ clones appeared mostly in the CM and EM memory subsets, whereas CD8+ clones were enriched in EMRA. Some responding clones were found in pre-infection memory, which suggests that pre-existing cross-reactive memory T cells took part in the SARS-CoV-2 response.

The chain links TRBV7-6 with TRBJ2-5; 7 central nucleotides agree with TRBD2. The source is a man younger than 35 who had mild COVID-19 (a few samples of this study predate the infection). The sample titles of this study are shuffled in the database, so cell type and time point are left out; the donor was told from shared clones. The sequenced sample consisted of PBMCs or a T cell subset sorted from them (not recorded which). The bases read TGTGCCAGCAGTCTTTTTTCTAGCGGACAAGAGACCCAGTACTTC. This yields the protein CASSLFSSGQETQYF. The full variable domain, completed from the reference TRBV7-6 and TRBJ2-5 proteins outside the CDR3, reads GAGVSQSPRYKVTKRGQDVALRCDPISGHVSLYWYRQALGQGPEFLTYFNYEAQQDKSGLPNDRFSAERPEGSISTLTIQRTEQRDSAMYRCASSLFSSGQETQYFGPGTRLLVL.